These 27 T cell receptor beta chains were sequenced from one sample in a study of monozygotic twins with inflammatory bowel disease. Using the 5' RACE reads, TCRdb records one entry per CDR3 protein without DNA. This sample's clone table lists 140,000 to 150,000 distinct CDR3 sequences. The sequencing input was blood. These receptors came from a human donor with ulcerative colitis or Crohn's disease, or a healthy co-twin of an affected twin (not recorded which).

The chain couples TRBV12-3 or TRBV12-4 to TRBJ2-2; TCRdb outputs TRBD2, but without DNA this stays unchecked. This CDR3 contains 13 residues. CDR3 protein: CASSLGTSGELFF.

The V call is TRBV24-1, the J call TRBJ2-1; TCRdb names TRBD1, which stays unverified in the absence of DNA. The CDR3 is 17 residues long. Germline CDR1 KGHDR, CDR2 SFDVKD. CDR3 region: CATSDPMGQGTYNEQFF.

This rearrangement joins TRBV20-1 to TRBJ2-5; TCRdb's D call, TRBD2, is unchecked because there is no DNA. This CDR3 is 14 amino acids long. Germline V gene lookup returns CDR1 DFQATT and CDR2 SNEGSKA (reference sequence). CDR3: CSAPGLAIRKTQYF.

The chain employs TRBV30 and TRBJ2-4; there is no DNA to check the TCRdb D call of TRBD2. The CDR3 covers 13 residues. Germline lookup yields CDR1 GTSNPN and CDR2 SVGIG (reference sequence). The CDR3 spells CATSGSAKNIQYF. The full variable domain, rest sourced from reference TRBV30 and TRBJ2-4, is SQTIHQWPATLVQPVGSPLSLECTVEGTSNPNLYWYRQAAGRGLQLLFYSVGIGQISSEVPQNLSASRPQDRQFILSSKKLLLSDSGFYLCATSGSAKNIQYFGAGTRLSVL.

The V and J genes are TRBV7-6 and TRBJ1-1; TCRdb picks TRBD1, but there is no DNA to check that call. The CDR3 has 17 amino acids. Germline CDR1 reads SGHVS; CDR2 reads FNYEAQ. This CDR3 reads CASSPRLMGQGNTEAFF.

This chain's CDR3 is CASSRGEDRGGYEQYF. The chain carries TRBV7-2 and TRBJ2-7; TCRdb's D gene call, TRBD1, goes unchecked for lack of DNA. Germline lookup yields CDR1 SGHTA and CDR2 FQGNSA. This CDR3 spans 16 amino acids.

The V call is TRBV27, the J call TRBJ1-1; TCRdb indicates TRBD1, and absent DNA this call remains unverified. This CDR3 is 15 amino acids long. Looked up from germline, CDR1 is MNHEY and CDR2 is SMNVEV (reference sequence). CDR3 in amino acids: CASLSSTGTGVVAFF.

The V call is TRBV5-5, the J call TRBJ1-4; TCRdb lists TRBD1, though no DNA is available to test this call. This CDR3 is 15 amino acids long. Germline values: CDR1 SGHKS, CDR2 YYEKEE (reference sequence). The CDR3: CASSLTGGTNEKLFF.

This chain links TRBV7-6 with TRBJ1-1. Germline CDR1 SGHVS, CDR2 FNYEAQ. This CDR3 contains 15 residues. The CDR3: CASSLETSFGAEAFF. Full variable domain (outside the CDR3, taken from reference TRBV7-6 and TRBJ1-1): GAGVSQSPRYKVTKRGQDVALRCDPISGHVSLYWYRQALGQGPEFLTYFNYEAQQDKSGLPNDRFSAERPEGSISTLTIQRTEQRDSAMYRCASSLETSFGAEAFFGQGTRLTVV.

The chain carries TRBV18 and TRBJ1-1. The germline CDR1 and CDR2 sequences are KGHSH and LQKENI. This CDR3 region has 11 residues. CDR3 protein: CASSSFEEAFF.

The chain couples TRBV20-1 to TRBJ1-5. The CDR3 has 12 residues. Germline V gene lookup returns CDR1 DFQATT and CDR2 SNEGSKA (reference sequence). The CDR3 sequence: CSASVGDQPQHF.

The rearrangement links TRBV27 to TRBJ1-1. The CDR3 sequence is 17 residues long. Germline CDR1 is MNHEY and CDR2 is SMNVEV (reference sequence). The CDR3 protein is CASSPAGTRDRSTEAFF.

This rearrangement joins TRBV27 to TRBJ1-5. This CDR3 has 15 amino acids. Germline V gene data show CDR1 as MNHEY and CDR2 as SMNVEV (reference sequence). The CDR3 loop reads CASTTFRVPNQPQHF.

The chain links TRBV29-1 to TRBJ2-7. This CDR3 is built from 11 residues. CDR1 is SQVTM and CDR2 is ANQGSEA in the germline V gene. This CDR3 is CSVTMGYEQYF.

The CDR3 is CASSLEDNYGYTF. The chain links TRBV5-1 to TRBJ1-2. CDR3 size: 13 residues. Germline V CDR1 and CDR2: SGHRS, YFSETQ.

The chain is built from TRBV5-1 and TRBJ2-7; the TRBD1 assignment by TCRdb is unverifiable without DNA. CDR1 and CDR2 (germline): SGHRS, YFSETQ. The CDR3 covers 16 residues. CDR3 sequence: CASLVVPGRGAYEQYF. The entire variable domain, with the rest obtained from reference TRBV5-1 and TRBJ2-7, is as follows: KAGVTQTPRYLIKTRGQQVTLSCSPISGHRSVSWYQQTPGQGLQFLFEYFSETQRNKGNFPGRFSGRQFSNSRSEMNVSTLELGDSALYLCASLVVPGRGAYEQYFGPGTRLTVT.

This chain joins TRBV7-9 and TRBJ2-1. The CDR3 loop spans 12 amino acids. The germline CDR1 and CDR2 sequences are SEHNR and FQNEAQ (reference sequence). The CDR3 reads CASSLVANEQFF.

The chain has TRBV29-1 and TRBJ2-2; without DNA, the TCRdb call of TRBD2 cannot be checked. In germline, CDR1 is SQVTM, CDR2 ANQGSEA. This CDR3 contains 16 residues. The CDR3 sequence: CSVSGLASTNTGELFF.

CDR3 loop: CASSPTSGRSSVGYQETQYF. The chain is built from TRBV11-1 and TRBJ2-5; as DNA is missing, the TRBD2 call by TCRdb cannot be tested. This CDR3 is built from 20 residues. The germline gives CDR1 SGHAT, CDR2 FQDESV (reference sequence). Full variable domain (rest looked up from reference TRBV11-1 and TRBJ2-5): EAEVAQSPRYKITEKSQAVAFWCDPISGHATLYWYRQILGQGPELLVQFQDESVVDDSQLPKDRFSAERLKGVDSTLKIQPAELGDSAMYLCASSPTSGRSSVGYQETQYFGPGTRLLVL.

The gene calls are TRBV20-1 and TRBJ2-2; without DNA, the TCRdb call of TRBD1 cannot be checked. Germline V CDR1 and CDR2: DFQATT, SNEGSKA (reference sequence). The CDR3 has 18 amino acids. Here the CDR3 reads CSARDLNRRGGNTGELFF.

The chain uses TRBV5-1 and TRBJ1-1; the TCRdb D gene call, TRBD1, has no DNA to confirm it. The germline gives CDR1 SGHRS, CDR2 YFSETQ. CDR3 length equals 18 residues. The CDR3 is CASSLGTLITGLSTEAFF.

J is TRBJ2-6 and V is TRBV19; TCRdb picks TRBD2, but there is no DNA to check that call. Germline V CDR1 and CDR2: LNHDA, SQIVND (reference sequence). The length of the CDR3 is 16 residues. CDR3 region: CASNPALASGANVLTF. Supplemented by reference TRBV19 and TRBJ2-6, the full variable domain reads DGGITQSPKYLFRKEGQNVTLSCEQNLNHDAMYWYRQDPGQGLRLIYYSQIVNDFQKGDIAEGYSVSREKKESFPLTVTSAQKNPTAFYLCASNPALASGANVLTFGAGSRLTVL.

The chain combines TRBV12-3 or TRBV12-4 with TRBJ1-1; the D call of TRBD1 rests on TCRdb alone, since no DNA is present to check it. The CDR3 has 14 residues. The CDR3 spells CASSLTGVGTEAFF.

J is TRBJ2-7 and V is TRBV29-1; the TCRdb D gene call, TRBD1, has no DNA to confirm it. Germline V gene data show CDR1 as SQVTM and CDR2 as ANQGSEA. The CDR3 has 13 residues. The CDR3 sequence: CSVQPSGGYEQYF.

This rearrangement joins TRBV6-5 to TRBJ1-1. This CDR3 spans 13 amino acids. The germline V gene has CDR1 MNHEY and CDR2 SVGAGI. The CDR3 here is CASRVTGRSEAFF.

The rearrangement joins TRBV6-2 or TRBV6-3 to TRBJ2-2; TCRdb outputs TRBD2, but without DNA this stays unchecked. CDR3 size: 18 residues. CDR1 and CDR2 from the germline V gene are MNHEY and SVGEGT. The CDR3 spells CASRVTSGSPSGTGELFF.

The rearrangement links TRBV27 to TRBJ2-5; TCRdb gives TRBD1 as the D gene, but with no DNA this cannot be confirmed. Germline V gene sequence: CDR1 MNHEY, CDR2 SMNVEV (reference sequence). CDR3 length: 16 amino acids. This CDR3 reads CASSLSGTGRSETQYF.